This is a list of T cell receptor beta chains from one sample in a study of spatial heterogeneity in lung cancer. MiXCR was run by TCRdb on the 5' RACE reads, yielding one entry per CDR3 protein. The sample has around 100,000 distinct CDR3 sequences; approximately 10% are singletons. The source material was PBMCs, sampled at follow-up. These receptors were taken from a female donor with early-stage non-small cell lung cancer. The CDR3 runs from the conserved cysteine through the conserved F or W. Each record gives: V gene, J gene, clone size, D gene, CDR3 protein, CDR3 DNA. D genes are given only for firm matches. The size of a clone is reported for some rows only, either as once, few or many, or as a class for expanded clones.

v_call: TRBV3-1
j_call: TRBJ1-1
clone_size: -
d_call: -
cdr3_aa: CASSQGLPEAFF
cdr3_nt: TGTGCCAGCAGCCAGGGCCTCCCTGAAGCTTTCTTT

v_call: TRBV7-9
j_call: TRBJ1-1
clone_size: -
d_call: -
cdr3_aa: CASSFSGGPRNTEAFF
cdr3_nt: TGTGCCAGCAGCTTCAGCGGGGGGCCTCGGAACACTGAAGCTTTCTTT

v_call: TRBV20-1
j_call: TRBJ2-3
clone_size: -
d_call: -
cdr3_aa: CSAREGHSTDTQYF
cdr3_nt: TGCAGTGCTAGAGAAGGTCATAGCACAGATACGCAGTATTTT

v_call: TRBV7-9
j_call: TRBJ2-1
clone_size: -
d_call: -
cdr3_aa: CASSITVRSEQFF
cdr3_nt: TGTGCCAGCAGCATAACCGTAAGGTCTGAGCAGTTCTTC

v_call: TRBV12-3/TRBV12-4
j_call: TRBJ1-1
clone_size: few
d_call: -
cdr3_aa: CASTTAGTEAFF
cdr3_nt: TGTGCCAGCACCACTGCAGGTACTGAAGCTTTCTTT

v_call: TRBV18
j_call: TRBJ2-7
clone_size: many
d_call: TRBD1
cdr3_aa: CASSQGAGSSEQYF
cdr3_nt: TGTGCCAGCTCACAGGGGGCGGGCTCATCCGAGCAGTACTTC

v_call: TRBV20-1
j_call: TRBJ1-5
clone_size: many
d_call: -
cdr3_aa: CSARDPRRDGGNQPQHF
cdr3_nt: TGCAGTGCTAGAGACCCTAGAAGGGATGGCGGCAATCAGCCCCAGCATTTT

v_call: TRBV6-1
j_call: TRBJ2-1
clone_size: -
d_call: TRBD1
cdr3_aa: CASSFNRGNAYNEQFF
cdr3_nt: TGTGCCAGCAGTTTCAACAGGGGTAATGCCTACAATGAGCAGTTCTTC

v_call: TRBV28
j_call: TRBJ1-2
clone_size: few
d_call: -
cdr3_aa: CASSPGGTSGGYTF
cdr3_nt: TGTGCCAGCAGCCCCGGCGGGACCTCGGGGGGCTACACCTTC

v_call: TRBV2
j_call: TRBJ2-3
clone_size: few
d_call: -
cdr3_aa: CASSEGPITDTQYF
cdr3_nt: TGTGCCAGCAGTGAAGGTCCGATAACAGATACGCAGTATTTT

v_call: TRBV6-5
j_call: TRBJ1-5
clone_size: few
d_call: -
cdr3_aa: CASRPQAGGGQPQHF
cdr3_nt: TGTGCCAGCAGACCTCAGGCGGGGGGTGGTCAGCCCCAGCATTTT

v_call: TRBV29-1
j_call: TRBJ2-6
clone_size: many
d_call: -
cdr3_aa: CSVAFRGAYSGANVLTF
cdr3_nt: TGCAGCGTTGCATTCAGAGGGGCCTACTCTGGGGCCAACGTCCTGACTTTC

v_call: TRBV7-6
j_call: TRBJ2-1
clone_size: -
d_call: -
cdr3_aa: CASSLIGPRIMPYNEQFF
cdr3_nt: TGTGCCAGCAGCTTAATCGGGCCTAGAATAATGCCCTACAATGAGCAGTTCTTC

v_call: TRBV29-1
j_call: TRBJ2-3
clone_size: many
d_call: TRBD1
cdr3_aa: CSVPGGLSTDTQYF
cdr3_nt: TGCAGCGTTCCAGGGGGCCTAAGCACAGATACGCAGTATTTT

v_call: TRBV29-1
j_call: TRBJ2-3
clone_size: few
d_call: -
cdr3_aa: CSVDSGLYTDTQYF
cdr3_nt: TGCAGCGTTGACTCGGGACTTTACACAGATACGCAGTATTTT

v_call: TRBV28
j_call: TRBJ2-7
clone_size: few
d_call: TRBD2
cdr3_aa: CASSLPASGSYEQYF
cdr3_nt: TGTGCCAGCAGTTTACCGGCTAGCGGGAGCTACGAGCAGTACTTC

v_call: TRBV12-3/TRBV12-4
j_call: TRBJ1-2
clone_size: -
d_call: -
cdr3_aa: CASSARLSYTF
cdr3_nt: TGTGCCAGCTCCGCCCGACTTTCCTACACCTTC

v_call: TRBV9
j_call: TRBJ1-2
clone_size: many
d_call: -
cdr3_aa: CASSDRFNYGYTF
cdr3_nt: TGTGCCAGCAGCGACAGGTTTAACTATGGCTACACCTTC

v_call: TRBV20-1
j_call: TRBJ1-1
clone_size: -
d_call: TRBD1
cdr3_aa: CSALPGQGWRTEAFF
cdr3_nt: TGCAGTGCTCTGCCGGGACAGGGTTGGCGGACTGAAGCTTTCTTT

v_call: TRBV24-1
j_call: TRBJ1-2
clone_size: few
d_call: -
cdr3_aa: CATSDSRTVYGYTF
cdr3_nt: TGTGCCACCAGTGATTCTCGGACGGTCTATGGCTACACCTTC

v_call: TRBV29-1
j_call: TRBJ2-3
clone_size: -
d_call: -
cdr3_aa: CSVSQAARTDTQYF
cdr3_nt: TGCAGCGTTTCCCAGGCGGCTCGCACAGATACGCAGTATTTT

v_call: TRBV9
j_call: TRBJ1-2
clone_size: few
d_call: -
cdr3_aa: CASSVAMAGEGGYTF
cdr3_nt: TGTGCCAGCAGCGTAGCTATGGCAGGGGAAGGTGGCTACACCTTC

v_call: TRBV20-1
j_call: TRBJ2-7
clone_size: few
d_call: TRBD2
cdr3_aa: CSAPATSSSSYEQYF
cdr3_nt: TGCAGTGCTCCCGCGACTAGCTCAAGCTCCTACGAGCAGTACTTC

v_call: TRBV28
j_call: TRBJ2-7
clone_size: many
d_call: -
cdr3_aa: CASEKVPYEQYF
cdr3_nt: TGTGCCAGCGAGAAAGTGCCCTACGAGCAGTACTTC

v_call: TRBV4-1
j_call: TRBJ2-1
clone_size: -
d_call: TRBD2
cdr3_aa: CASRLAGGGEQFF
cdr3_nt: TGCGCCAGCAGGCTAGCGGGAGGTGGTGAGCAGTTCTTC

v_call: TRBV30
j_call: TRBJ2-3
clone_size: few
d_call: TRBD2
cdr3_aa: CAWSVASGRTNTQYF
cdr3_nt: TGTGCCTGGAGTGTTGCAAGCGGGAGGACAAATACGCAGTATTTT

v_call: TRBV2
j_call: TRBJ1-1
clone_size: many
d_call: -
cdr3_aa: CASSEPQVAGWKTEAFF
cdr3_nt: TGTGCCAGCAGTGAGCCCCAGGTGGCAGGGTGGAAAACTGAAGCTTTCTTT

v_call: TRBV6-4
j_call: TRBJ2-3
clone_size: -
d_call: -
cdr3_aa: CASSDRLGTTDTQYF
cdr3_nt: TGTGCCAGCAGTGATAGACTAGGAACTACAGATACGCAGTATTTT

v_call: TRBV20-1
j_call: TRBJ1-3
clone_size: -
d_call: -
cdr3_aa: CSARDPRTGQRGNTIYF
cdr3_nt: TGCAGTGCTAGAGATCCTCGGACCGGCCAGCGTGGAAACACCATATATTTT

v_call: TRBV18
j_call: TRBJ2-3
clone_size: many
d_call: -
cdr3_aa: CASSPNTDTQYF
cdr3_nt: TGTGCCAGCTCACCCAACACAGATACGCAGTATTTT

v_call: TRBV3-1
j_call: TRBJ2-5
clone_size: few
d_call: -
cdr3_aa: CASSRSRTARETQYF
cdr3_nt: TGTGCCAGCAGCCGATCGAGGACGGCCAGGGAGACCCAGTACTTC

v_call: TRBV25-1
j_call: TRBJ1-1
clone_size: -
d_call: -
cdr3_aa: CASSLGQITEAFF
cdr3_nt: TGTGCCAGCAGCCTCGGACAAATCACTGAAGCTTTCTTT

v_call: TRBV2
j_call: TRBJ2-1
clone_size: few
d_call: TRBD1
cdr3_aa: CASSARQGKAYNEQFF
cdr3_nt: TGTGCCAGCAGTGCTAGACAGGGGAAGGCCTACAATGAGCAGTTCTTC

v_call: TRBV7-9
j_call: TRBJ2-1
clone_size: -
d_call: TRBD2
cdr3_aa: CASSTGLATNEQFF
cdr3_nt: TGTGCCAGCAGCACAGGACTAGCGACCAATGAGCAGTTCTTC

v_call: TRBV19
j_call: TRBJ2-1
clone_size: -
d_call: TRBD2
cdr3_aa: CASTRTSVYNEQFF
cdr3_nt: TGTGCCAGTACGAGGACTAGCGTGTACAATGAGCAGTTCTTC

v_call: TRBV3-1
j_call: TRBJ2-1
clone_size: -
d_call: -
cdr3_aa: CASSQVLTASSYNEQFF
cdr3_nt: TGTGCCAGCAGCCAAGTGTTGACAGCCAGCTCCTACAATGAGCAGTTCTTC

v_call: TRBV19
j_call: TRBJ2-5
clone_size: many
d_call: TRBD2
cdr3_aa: CASSPRLARQETQYF
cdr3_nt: TGTGCCAGTAGTCCCCGACTAGCGCGGCAAGAGACCCAGTACTTC

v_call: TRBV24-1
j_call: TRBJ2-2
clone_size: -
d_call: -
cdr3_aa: CATSTTTGELFF
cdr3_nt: TGTGCCACCAGTACGACGACCGGGGAGCTGTTTTTT

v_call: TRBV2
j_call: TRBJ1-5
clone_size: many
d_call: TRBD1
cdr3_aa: CASKPVQGTTSNQPQHF
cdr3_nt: TGTGCCAGCAAACCGGTACAGGGGACTACTAGCAATCAGCCCCAGCATTTT

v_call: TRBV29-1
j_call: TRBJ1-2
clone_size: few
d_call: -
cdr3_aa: CSVADRALTGYTF
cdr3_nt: TGCAGCGTGGCCGACAGAGCCCTAACTGGCTACACCTTC